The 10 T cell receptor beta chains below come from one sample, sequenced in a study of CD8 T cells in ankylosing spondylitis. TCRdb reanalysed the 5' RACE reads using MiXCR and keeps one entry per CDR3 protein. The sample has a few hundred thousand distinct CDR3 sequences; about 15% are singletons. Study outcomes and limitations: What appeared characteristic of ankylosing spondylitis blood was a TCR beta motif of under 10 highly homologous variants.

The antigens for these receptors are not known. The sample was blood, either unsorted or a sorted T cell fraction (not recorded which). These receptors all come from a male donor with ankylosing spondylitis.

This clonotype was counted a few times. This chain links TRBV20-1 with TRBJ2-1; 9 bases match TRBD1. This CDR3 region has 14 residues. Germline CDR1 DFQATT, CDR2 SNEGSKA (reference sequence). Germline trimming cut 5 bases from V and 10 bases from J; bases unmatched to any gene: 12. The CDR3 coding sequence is TGCAGTGCTGTTAACAGGGGGCCAAAGAGCGAGCAGTTCTTC. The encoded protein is CSAVNRGPKSEQFF.

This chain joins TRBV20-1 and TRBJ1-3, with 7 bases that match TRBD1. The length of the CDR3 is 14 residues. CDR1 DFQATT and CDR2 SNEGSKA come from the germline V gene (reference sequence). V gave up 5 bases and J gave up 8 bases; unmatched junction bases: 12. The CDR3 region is CSAPAQGRGDTIYF. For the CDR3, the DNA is TGCAGTGCTCCAGCACAGGGGCGCGGAGACACCATATATTTT.

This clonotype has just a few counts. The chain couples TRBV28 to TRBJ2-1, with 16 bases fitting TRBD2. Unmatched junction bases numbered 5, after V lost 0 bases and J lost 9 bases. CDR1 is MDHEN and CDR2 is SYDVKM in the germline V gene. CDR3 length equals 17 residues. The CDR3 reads CASSLWGTSGRVSEQFF. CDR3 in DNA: TGTGCCAGCAGTTTATGGGGGACTAGCGGGAGGGTGAGTGAGCAGTTCTTC.

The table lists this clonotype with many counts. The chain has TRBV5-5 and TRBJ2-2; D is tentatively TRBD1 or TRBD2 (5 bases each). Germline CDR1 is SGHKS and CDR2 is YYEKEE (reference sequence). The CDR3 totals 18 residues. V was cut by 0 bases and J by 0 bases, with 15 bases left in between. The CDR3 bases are TGTGCCAGCAGCTTGGCCAATGTGGGACGGTCGAACACCGGGGAGCTGTTTTTT. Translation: CASSLANVGRSNTGELFF.

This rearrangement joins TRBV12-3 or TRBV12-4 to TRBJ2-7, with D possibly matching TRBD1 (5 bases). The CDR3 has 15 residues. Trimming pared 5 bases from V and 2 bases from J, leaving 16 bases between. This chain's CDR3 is CASSLGRSGAYEQYF. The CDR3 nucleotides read TGTGCCAGCAGTCTGGGGCGGAGTGGCGCCTACGAGCAGTACTTC.

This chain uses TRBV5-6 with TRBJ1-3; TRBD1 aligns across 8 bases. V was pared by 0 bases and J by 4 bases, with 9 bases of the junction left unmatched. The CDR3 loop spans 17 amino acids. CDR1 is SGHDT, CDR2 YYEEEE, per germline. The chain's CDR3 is CASSLAPTGARGNTIYF. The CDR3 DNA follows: TGTGCCAGCAGCTTGGCCCCGACAGGGGCGCGGGGAAACACCATATATTTT.

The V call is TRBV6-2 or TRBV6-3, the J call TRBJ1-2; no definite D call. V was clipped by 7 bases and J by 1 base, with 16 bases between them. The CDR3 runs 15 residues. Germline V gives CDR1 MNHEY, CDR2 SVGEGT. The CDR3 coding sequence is TGTGCCAGCACCCTGGCAACCGTTTTTAACTATGGCTACACCTTC. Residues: CASTLATVFNYGYTF.

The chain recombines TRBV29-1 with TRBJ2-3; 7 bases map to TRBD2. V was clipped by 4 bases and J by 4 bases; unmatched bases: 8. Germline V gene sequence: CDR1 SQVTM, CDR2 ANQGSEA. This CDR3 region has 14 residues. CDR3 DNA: TGCAGCGTTGGGGGGGGGATTGGGGCAGATACGCAGTATTTT. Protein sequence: CSVGGGIGADTQYF.

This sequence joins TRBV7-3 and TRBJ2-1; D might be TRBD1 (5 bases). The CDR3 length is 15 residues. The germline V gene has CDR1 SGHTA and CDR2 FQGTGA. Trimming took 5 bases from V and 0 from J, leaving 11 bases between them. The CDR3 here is CASSPDRSSYNEQFF. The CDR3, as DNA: TGTGCCAGCAGCCCCGACAGAAGCTCCTACAATGAGCAGTTCTTC.

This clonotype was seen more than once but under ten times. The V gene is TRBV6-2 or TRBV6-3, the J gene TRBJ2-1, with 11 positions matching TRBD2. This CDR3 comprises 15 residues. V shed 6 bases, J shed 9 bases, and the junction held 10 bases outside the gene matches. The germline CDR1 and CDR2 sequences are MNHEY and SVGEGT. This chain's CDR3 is CASSPKTSGSPEQFF. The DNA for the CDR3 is TGTGCCAGCAGCCCAAAAACTAGCGGGAGTCCTGAGCAGTTCTTC.